Following are 9 T cell receptor beta chains from one sample sequenced in a study of control samples from healthy donors and cancer patients. TCRdb's copy holds only in-frame clones and misses some; the assay was immunoSEQ multiplex PCR. The sample contains some 190,000 clones, approximately 91% of which appear only once. The sample comprised blood. The receptor source for this set is a man in his thirties or forties in good health.

V usage is TRBV5-6 and J usage is TRBJ2-1, with TRBD2 identical over 10 bases. The CDR3 spans 17 residues. Trimming at V came to 0 bases and at J to 4 bases, leaving 7 bases not matched to a gene. Germline V gene sequence: CDR1 SGHDT, CDR2 YYEEEE. The CDR3 reads CASSLALLAGSYNEQFF. CDR3 sequence (DNA): TGTGCCAGCAGCTTGGCCTTACTAGCGGGGAGTTACAATGAGCAGTTCTTC.

CDR3 DNA: TGTGCCAGCAGTCCCCCGGCGTGGCTCTATGGCTACACCTTC. Amino acid sequence: CASSPPAWLYGYTF. The gene calls are TRBV28 and TRBJ1-2; no firm D call. The CDR3 sequence is 14 residues long. V was clipped by 5 bases and J by 4 bases, with 14 bases between them. The germline gives CDR1 MDHEN, CDR2 SYDVKM.

This clone was detected only once. The chain uses TRBV27 and TRBJ1-6, with D unclear. Deletions cut 4 bases from V and 13 bases from J, with 11 bases between. This CDR3 has 12 residues. Germline V gives CDR1 MNHEY, CDR2 SMNVEV (reference sequence). CDR3 protein: CASSSPRGPLHF. The CDR3 bases are TGTGCCAGCAGTTCACCGAGAGGTCCCCTCCACTTT.

This chain uses TRBV15 with TRBJ2-7; 7 positions match TRBD1. Germline CDR1 LNHNV, CDR2 YYDKDF (reference sequence). This CDR3 is 13 amino acids long. After removal of 6 bases from V and 3 bases from J, the junction contained 5 bases not matched to a gene. CDR3: CATRTRTGYEQYF. The CDR3 DNA sequence: TGTGCCACCAGAACTAGGACAGGCTACGAGCAGTACTTC.

The V call is TRBV19, the J call TRBJ1-2; D unresolved. V was clipped by 2 bases and J by 6 bases, with 10 bases between them. The length of the CDR3 is 13 residues. Germline lookup yields CDR1 LNHDA and CDR2 SQIVND (reference sequence). CDR3 DNA: TGTGCCAGTAGTATATCGGCAGGCAATGGCTACACCTTC. Its protein product is CASSISAGNGYTF.

The table lists this clone with a count of one. The chain uses TRBV19 and TRBJ1-3; no clear D gene. This CDR3 has 13 amino acids. Trimming stripped 5 bases from V and 0 bases from J, with 5 bases between. Germline CDR1 is LNHDA and CDR2 is SQIVND (reference sequence). CDR3 in amino acids: CASSLVSGNTIYF. Written as DNA, the CDR3 is TGTGCCAGTAGTTTGGTCTCTGGAAACACCATATATTTT.

In this sample, this clone turned up once. The chain combines TRBV30 with TRBJ2-7; 12 bases line up with TRBD2. Germline assignment: CDR1 GTSNPN and CDR2 SVGIG (reference sequence). The V segment lost 2 bases and the J segment 3 bases; nucleotides outside the gene matches: 5. CDR3 length equals 15 residues. The CDR3 nucleotides are TGTGCCTGGAGTCAGACTAGCGGGGGCCGCTACGAGCAGTACTTC. Protein product: CAWSQTSGGRYEQYF.

The chain joins TRBV6-5 to TRBJ2-3, with 9 bases fitting TRBD2. The ends lost 6 bases at V and 2 bases at J; junction bases unmatched: 6. The CDR3 is made up of 15 amino acids. Germline V CDR1 and CDR2: MNHEY, SVGAGI. CDR3 nucleotide sequence: TGTGCCAGCAGCACGATAGCGGGAGCCACAGATACGCAGTATTTT. As protein: CASSTIAGATDTQYF.

The V call is TRBV4-1, the J call TRBJ1-1, with a possible D match to TRBD1 (5 bases). Germline CDR1 MGHRA, CDR2 YSYEKL. This CDR3 has 17 amino acids. Deletions cut 4 bases from V and 4 bases from J, with 22 bases between. The CDR3 here is CASSPRFGSQGGTEAFF. CDR3 bases: TGCGCCAGCAGCCCAAGATTTGGGTCTCAGGGAGGCACTGAAGCTTTCTTT.